The 26 T cell receptor beta chains below all came from one sample that was sequenced in a study of T cells in localized non-small cell lung cancer. Here immunoSEQ multiplex PCR was the method, and the copy in TCRdb shows in-frame clones only, minus some. Of 31,000 or so clones in the sample, less than 90% are singletons; the top ten hold 2.5% to 3%. Sequenced material: peripheral blood, taken before any cancer treatment. Every receptor here comes from a female donor of 60 years or more with stage I lung adenocarcinoma.

The chain employs TRBV9 and TRBJ2-1; possible D gene TRBD2, 6 bases. In germline, CDR1 is SGDLS, CDR2 YYNGEE. The length of the CDR3 is 15 residues. The ends were cut back, 0 bases at V and 7 bases at J, with 14 bases in the middle. The CDR3 DNA sequence: TGTGCCAGCAGCGTAGGGGGCGGGGTGGGGAATGAGCAGTTCTTC. Translated, it gives CASSVGGGVGNEQFF.

V gene TRBV6-5 combines with J gene TRBJ1-1, with D possibly matching TRBD1 (5 bases). The germline V gene encodes CDR1 MNHEY and CDR2 SVGAGI. This CDR3 is built from 15 residues. The V gene lost 5 bases and the J gene lost 1 base, with 14 bases spanning the gap. CDR3 protein: CASSRPGRQNTEAFF. DNA for the CDR3: TGTGCCAGCAGTCGACCGGGACGCCAGAACACTGAAGCTTTCTTT.

This chain joins TRBV6-5 and TRBJ2-7; the match to TRBD2 covers 9 bases. The V segment lost 2 bases and the J segment 1 base; nucleotides outside the gene matches: 3. The CDR3 extends over 15 amino acids. Germline CDR1 and CDR2: MNHEY and SVGAGI. CDR3 coding DNA: TGTGCCAGCAGTTACAGTAGCGGGAGTTCCTACGAGCAGTACTTC. Protein sequence: CASSYSSGSSYEQYF.

The V and J genes are TRBV29-1 and TRBJ2-1; D is undetermined. V was shortened by 2 bases and J by 2 bases, with 10 bases between the two germline ends. Looked up from germline, CDR1 is SQVTM and CDR2 is ANQGSEA. This CDR3 contains 14 residues. Here the CDR3 DNA reads TGCAGCGTTGAAAAAGGGCTGACCTACAATGAGCAGTTCTTC. Translated: CSVEKGLTYNEQFF.

The gene calls are TRBV12-5 and TRBJ2-7, with 12 bases fitting TRBD1. J lost 11 bases, V lost 6 bases, and 11 bases had no gene match. Germline-derived CDR1 and CDR2 are LGHNT and FRNRAP. The CDR3 runs to 14 residues. Here the CDR3 reads CASGHGTGGILEYF. In DNA, the CDR3 is TGTGCTAGTGGACACGGGACAGGGGGCATTCTGGAGTACTTC.

The rearrangement links TRBV19 to TRBJ1-1; TRBD1 agrees at 9 bases. The CDR3 has 14 residues. V dropped 6 bases and J dropped 5; count of bases not matched to a gene: 7. Germline assignment: CDR1 LNHDA and CDR2 SQIVND (reference sequence). The CDR3 DNA reads as TGTGCCAGTAGGATCACAGGGGGCGGGACTGAAGCTTTCTTT. It translates to CASRITGGGTEAFF.

To note about this clone: In the same sample, other DNA sequences code for this CDR3. The chain combines TRBV28 with TRBJ2-4; TRBD2 agrees at 9 bases. Germline V gene data show CDR1 as MDHEN and CDR2 as SYDVKM. CDR3 length: 15 amino acids. V lost 6 bases and J lost 3; bases outside the gene matches: 6. CDR3 DNA sequence: TGTGCCAGCAGGACAGCGGGAGGAGGCAAAAACATTCAGTACTTC. Amino acid sequence: CASRTAGGGKNIQYF.

V is TRBV15 and J is TRBJ1-1; the match to TRBD1 covers 7 bases. V trimming: 3 bases; J trimming: 5 bases; junction bases outside the gene matches: 9. Germline-derived CDR1 and CDR2 are LNHNV and YYDKDF (reference sequence). CDR3 size: 15 residues. The DNA of the CDR3 is TGTGCCACCAGCAGTTCCCCGGGACAGATAACTGAAGCTTTCTTT. Amino acid sequence: CATSSSPGQITEAFF.

The J gene is TRBJ1-5, the V gene TRBV5-6, with D possibly matching TRBD1 (6 bases). CDR3 length: 16 amino acids. Germline values: CDR1 SGHDT, CDR2 YYEEEE. V lost 4 bases and J lost 5, with 19 bases in between. This chain's CDR3 is CASSKLARGGDQPQHF. The CDR3, as DNA: TGTGCCAGCAGCAAGCTAGCCAGGGGTGGGGATCAGCCCCAGCATTTT.

This rearrangement joins TRBV28 to TRBJ2-1; no clear D. The germline CDR1 and CDR2 sequences are MDHEN and SYDVKM. Trimming left V 7 bases short and J 4 bases short, with 8 bases between. The CDR3 runs to 12 residues. The CDR3 here is CASISGYNEQFF. The CDR3 bases are TGTGCCAGCATTTCGGGTTACAATGAGCAGTTCTTC. Supplemented by reference TRBV28 and TRBJ2-1, the full variable domain reads DVKVTQSSRYLVKRTGEKVFLECVQDMDHENMFWYRQDPGLGLRLIYFSYDVKMKEKGDIPEGYSVSREKKERFSLILESASTNQTSMYLCASISGYNEQFFGPGTRLTVL.

The genes are TRBV27 and TRBJ2-1; 9 nucleotides align to TRBD1. Germline-derived CDR1 and CDR2 are MNHEY and SMNVEV (reference sequence). After removal of 6 bases from V and 0 bases from J, the junction contained 6 bases not matched to a gene. This CDR3 is 16 amino acids long. The CDR3 DNA follows: TGTGCCAGCAGCATACAGGGGGCAGTCTCCTACAATGAGCAGTTCTTC. Its translation is CASSIQGAVSYNEQFF.

This clone was seen only once. The rearrangement uses TRBV6-5 and TRBJ2-2; perhaps TRBD1 as D (6 bases). The CDR3 spans 14 residues. The germline CDR1 and CDR2 sequences are MNHEY and SVGAGI. V shed 7 bases and J shed 3 bases, with 12 bases lying between them. CDR3 sequence reads: CASNAWTDTGELFF. The CDR3 region has the DNA TGTGCCAGCAACGCTTGGACAGACACCGGGGAGCTGTTTTTT.

Here the CDR3 reads CASSLSRVTQFF. The CDR3 region has the DNA TGTGCCAGCAGCCTATCCAGGGTAACGCAGTTCTTC. The V and J genes are TRBV14 and TRBJ2-1; D is perhaps TRBD1 (5 bases). This CDR3 region has 12 residues. Germline V gives CDR1 SGHDN, CDR2 FVKESK. V was shortened by 4 bases and J by 12 bases, with 13 bases between the two germline ends.

On this clone: This sample includes further DNA sequences coding for the same CDR3. V gene TRBV9 combines with J gene TRBJ2-3; TRBD2 is a possible D gene (6 bases). This CDR3 region has 14 residues. Trimming left V 2 bases short and J 2 bases short, with 9 bases between. Germline V lookup: CDR1 SGDLS, CDR2 YYNGEE. The DNA for the CDR3 is TGTGCCAGCAGCGTGGGACTGCTCACAGATACGCAGTATTTT. This encodes CASSVGLLTDTQYF.

This clone was recorded only once. The chain carries TRBV2 and TRBJ2-1, with 9 bases aligning to TRBD1. Germline CDR1 is SNHLY and CDR2 is FYNNEI. V was clipped by 6 bases and J by 5 bases; unmatched bases: 5. This CDR3 contains 14 residues. CDR3 sequence (DNA): TGTGCCAGCAGCCCCGGACAGGGGAACAATGAGCAGTTCTTC. Translation gives CASSPGQGNNEQFF.

This chain connects TRBV30 to TRBJ2-7, with 8 bases aligning to TRBD1. From germline, CDR1 is GTSNPN and CDR2 SVGIG (reference sequence). The CDR3 extends over 13 amino acids. V shed 4 bases, J shed 3 bases, and the junction held 5 bases outside the gene matches. The CDR3 DNA reads as TGTGCCTGGACGGCAGGGGGCCTCTACGAGCAGTACTTC. Its protein product is CAWTAGGLYEQYF.

CDR3 sequence (DNA): TGTGCCAGCAGTTTAGAACAGGGGAAGCTACTGTTTTTT. This codes for CASSLEQGKLLFF. V gene TRBV28 combines with J gene TRBJ1-4; TRBD1 agrees at 7 bases. V lost 2 bases to trimming and J lost 13 bases; unmatched junction nucleotides: 7. CDR1 is MDHEN and CDR2 is SYDVKM in the germline V gene. The CDR3 loop spans 13 amino acids.

The chain carries TRBV6-5 and TRBJ1-6; weak D call: TRBD1 (5 bases). Trimming left V 0 bases short and J 7 bases short, with 13 bases between. This CDR3 contains 16 residues. Looked up from germline, CDR1 is MNHEY and CDR2 is SVGAGI. The CDR3, as DNA: TGTGCCAGCAGTTACTCGAGCGGGGAGGGGAATTCACCCCTCCACTTT. This sequence encodes CASSYSSGEGNSPLHF.

V gene TRBV14 combines with J gene TRBJ2-7; D is tentatively TRBD1 or TRBD2 (5 bases each). The germline CDR1 and CDR2 sequences are SGHDN and FVKESK. The CDR3 is made up of 15 amino acids. V gave up 5 bases and J gave up 2 bases, with 16 bases separating them. In nucleotides, the CDR3 is TGTGCCAGCAGCTCGGGACCGGGACCTACCTACGAGCAGTACTTC. Its protein is CASSSGPGPTYEQYF.

This chain connects TRBV2 to TRBJ1-2; no clear D. The CDR3 runs to 14 residues. The V gene lost 1 base and the J gene lost 0 bases, with 6 bases spanning the gap. In germline, CDR1 is SNHLY, CDR2 FYNNEI. In DNA form, the CDR3 reads TGTGCCAGCAGTGAAGGGCAGACTAACTATGGCTACACCTTC. Its protein is CASSEGQTNYGYTF.

The rearrangement joins TRBV30 to TRBJ1-5; D may be TRBD1 (5 bases). Germline CDR1 reads GTSNPN; CDR2 reads SVGIG (reference sequence). V was pared by 0 bases and J by 3 bases, with 9 bases between. This CDR3 is 14 amino acids long. This chain's CDR3 is CAWSVVGVNQPQHF. The CDR3 DNA is TGTGCCTGGAGTGTAGTAGGGGTCAATCAGCCCCAGCATTTT.

V usage is TRBV4-3 and J usage is TRBJ2-3; no clear D gene. The ends were cut back, 1 base at V and 4 bases at J, with 6 bases in the middle. CDR3 length equals 13 residues. Per germline, CDR1 LGHNA and CDR2 YSLEER. CDR3: CASSQGAADTQYF. Here the CDR3 DNA reads TGCGCCAGCAGCCAAGGGGCGGCAGATACGCAGTATTTT.

The chain couples TRBV28 to TRBJ2-1, with 7 bases aligning to TRBD2. The CDR3 consists of 15 residues. Per germline, CDR1 MDHEN and CDR2 SYDVKM. Losses at the gene ends were 2 bases for V and 6 bases for J; bases not matched to a gene: 7. The CDR3 region has the DNA TGTGCCAGCAGTTTAGCGGGAGAGACCTTCAATGAGCAGTTCTTC. Translating it yields CASSLAGETFNEQFF.

In its sample, this clone was seen once. V is TRBV5-5 and J is TRBJ1-2, with D maybe TRBD1 (5 bases). Trimming took 4 bases from V and 7 from J, leaving 11 bases between them. The CDR3 covers 12 residues. Germline V gene lookup returns CDR1 SGHKS and CDR2 YYEKEE (reference sequence). The CDR3 region is CASSQGTSGYTF. CDR3 DNA: TGTGCCAGCAGCCAGGGAACTTCTGGCTACACCTTC.

The V gene is TRBV7-8, the J gene TRBJ2-5, with D possibly being TRBD1 (5 bases). The length of the CDR3 is 12 residues. Trimming took off 3 bases at V and 6 bases at J, with 8 bases between the two ends. Germline values: CDR1 SGHVS, CDR2 FQNEAQ. CDR3 in DNA: TGTGCCAGCAGCTTCGACAGTCAGACCCAGTACTTC. It is translated as CASSFDSQTQYF.

In this sample, this clone turned up once. CDR3 region: CASSERGWADTQYF. The CDR3 DNA sequence: TGTGCCAGCAGTGAAAGAGGGTGGGCAGATACGCAGTATTTT. The chain recombines TRBV6-1 with TRBJ2-3, with TRBD2 as a possible D gene (5 bases). Trimming stripped 2 bases from V and 4 bases from J, with 10 bases between. This CDR3 comprises 14 residues. From germline, CDR1 is MNHNS and CDR2 SASEGT.